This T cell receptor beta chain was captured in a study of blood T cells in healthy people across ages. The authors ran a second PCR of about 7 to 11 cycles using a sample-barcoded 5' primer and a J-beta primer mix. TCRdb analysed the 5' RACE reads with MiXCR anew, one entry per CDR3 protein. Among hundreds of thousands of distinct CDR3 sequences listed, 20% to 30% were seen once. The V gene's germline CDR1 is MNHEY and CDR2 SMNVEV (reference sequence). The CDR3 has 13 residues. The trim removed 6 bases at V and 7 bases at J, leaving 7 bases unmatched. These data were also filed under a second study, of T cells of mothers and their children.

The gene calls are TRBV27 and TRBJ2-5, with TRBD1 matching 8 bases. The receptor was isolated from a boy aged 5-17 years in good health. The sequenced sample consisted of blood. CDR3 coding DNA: TGTGCCAGCAGAACCCAGGGGGCGAGGACCCAGTACTTC. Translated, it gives CASRTQGARTQYF.